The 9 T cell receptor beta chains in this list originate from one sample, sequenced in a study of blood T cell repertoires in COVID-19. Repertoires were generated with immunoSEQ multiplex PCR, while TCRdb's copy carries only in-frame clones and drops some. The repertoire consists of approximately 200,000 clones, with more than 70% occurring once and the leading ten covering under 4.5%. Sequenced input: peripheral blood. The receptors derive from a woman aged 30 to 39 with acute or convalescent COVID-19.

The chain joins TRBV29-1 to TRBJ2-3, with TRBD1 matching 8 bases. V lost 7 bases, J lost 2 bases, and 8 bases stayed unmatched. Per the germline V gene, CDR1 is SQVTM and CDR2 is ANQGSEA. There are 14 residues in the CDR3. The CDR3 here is CSAFQDRATDTQYF. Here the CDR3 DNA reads TGCAGCGCATTCCAGGACAGGGCCACAGATACGCAGTATTTT.

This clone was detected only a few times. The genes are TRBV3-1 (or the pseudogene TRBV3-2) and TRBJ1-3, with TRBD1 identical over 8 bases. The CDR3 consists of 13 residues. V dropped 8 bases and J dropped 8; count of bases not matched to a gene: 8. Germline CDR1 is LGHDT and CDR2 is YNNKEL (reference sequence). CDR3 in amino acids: CASLSQGADTIYF. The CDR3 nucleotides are TGTGCCAGCCTGTCCCAGGGGGCGGACACCATATATTTT.

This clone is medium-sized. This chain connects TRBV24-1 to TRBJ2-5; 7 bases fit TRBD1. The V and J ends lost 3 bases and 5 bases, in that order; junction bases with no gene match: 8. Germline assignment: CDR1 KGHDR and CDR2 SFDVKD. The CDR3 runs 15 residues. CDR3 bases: TGTGCCACCAGTGATGGAGGCAGGGGGAGTGAGACCCAGTACTTC. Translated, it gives CATSDGGRGSETQYF.

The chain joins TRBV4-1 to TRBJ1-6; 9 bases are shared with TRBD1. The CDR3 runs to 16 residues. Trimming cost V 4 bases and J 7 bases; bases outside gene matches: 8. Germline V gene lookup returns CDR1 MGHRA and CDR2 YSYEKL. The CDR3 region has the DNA TGCGCCAGCAGCCTCTACAGGGGGCAAGAAAATTCACCCCTCCACTTT. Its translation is CASSLYRGQENSPLHF.

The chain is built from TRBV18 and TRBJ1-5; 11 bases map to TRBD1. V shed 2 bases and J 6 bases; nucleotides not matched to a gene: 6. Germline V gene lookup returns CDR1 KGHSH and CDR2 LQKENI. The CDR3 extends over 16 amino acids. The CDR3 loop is CASSPGTGGQSQPQHF. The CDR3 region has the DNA TGTGCCAGCTCACCAGGGACAGGGGGACAATCTCAGCCCCAGCATTTT.

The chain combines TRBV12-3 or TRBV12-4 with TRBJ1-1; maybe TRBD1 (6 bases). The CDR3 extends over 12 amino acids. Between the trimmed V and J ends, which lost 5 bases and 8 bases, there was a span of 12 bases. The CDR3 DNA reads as TGTGCCAGCAGTCTCTGGACAGAAGAAGCTTTCTTT. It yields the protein CASSLWTEEAFF.

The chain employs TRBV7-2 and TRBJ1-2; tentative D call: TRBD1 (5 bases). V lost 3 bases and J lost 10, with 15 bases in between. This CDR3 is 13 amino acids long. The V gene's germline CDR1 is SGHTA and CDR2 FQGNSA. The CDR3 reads CASSLVGGDVYTF. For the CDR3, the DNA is TGTGCCAGCAGCTTGGTGGGGGGGGACGTCTACACCTTC.

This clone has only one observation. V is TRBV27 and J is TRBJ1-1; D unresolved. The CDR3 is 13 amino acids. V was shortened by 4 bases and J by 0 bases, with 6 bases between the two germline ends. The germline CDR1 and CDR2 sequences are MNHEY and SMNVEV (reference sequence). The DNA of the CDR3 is TGTGCCAGCAGTTCGTCGGTGAACACTGAAGCTTTCTTT. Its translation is CASSSSVNTEAFF.

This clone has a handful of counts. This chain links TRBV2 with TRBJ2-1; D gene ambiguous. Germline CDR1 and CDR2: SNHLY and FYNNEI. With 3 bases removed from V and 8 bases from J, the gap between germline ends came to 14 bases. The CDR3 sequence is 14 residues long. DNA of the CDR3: TGTGCCAGCAGTGAGTCAGGCAAAGATTATGAGCAGTTCTTC. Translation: CASSESGKDYEQFF.